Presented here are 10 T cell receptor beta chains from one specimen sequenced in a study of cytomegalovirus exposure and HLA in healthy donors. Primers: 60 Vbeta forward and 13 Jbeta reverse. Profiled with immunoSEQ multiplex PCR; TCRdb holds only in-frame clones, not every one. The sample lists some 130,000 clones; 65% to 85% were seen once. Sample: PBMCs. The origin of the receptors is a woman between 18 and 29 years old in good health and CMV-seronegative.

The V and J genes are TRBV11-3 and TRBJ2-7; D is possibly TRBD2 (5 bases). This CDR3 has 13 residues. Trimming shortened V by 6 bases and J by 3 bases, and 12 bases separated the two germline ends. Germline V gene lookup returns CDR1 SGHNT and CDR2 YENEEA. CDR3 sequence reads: CASSQDGNYEQYF. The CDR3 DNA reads TGTGCCAGCAGTCAAGACGGGAACTACGAGCAGTACTTC. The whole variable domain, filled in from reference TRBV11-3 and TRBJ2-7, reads EAGVVQSPRYKIIEKKQPVAFWCNPISGHNTLYWYLQNLGQGPELLIRYENEEAVDDSQLPKDRFSAERLKGVDSTLKIQPAELGDSAVYLCASSQDGNYEQYFGPGTRLTVT.

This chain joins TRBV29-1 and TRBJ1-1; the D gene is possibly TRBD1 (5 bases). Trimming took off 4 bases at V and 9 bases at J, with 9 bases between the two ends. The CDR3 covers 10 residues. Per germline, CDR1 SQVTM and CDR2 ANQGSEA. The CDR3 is CSVGAGKAFF. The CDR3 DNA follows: TGCAGCGTTGGAGCAGGGAAAGCTTTCTTT.

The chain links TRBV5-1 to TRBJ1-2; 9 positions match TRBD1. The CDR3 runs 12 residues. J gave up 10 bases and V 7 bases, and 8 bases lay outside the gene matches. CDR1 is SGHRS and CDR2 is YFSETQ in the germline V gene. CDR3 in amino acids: CASSRTGEDYTF. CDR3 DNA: TGCGCCAGCTCCCGGACAGGGGAGGACTACACCTTC.

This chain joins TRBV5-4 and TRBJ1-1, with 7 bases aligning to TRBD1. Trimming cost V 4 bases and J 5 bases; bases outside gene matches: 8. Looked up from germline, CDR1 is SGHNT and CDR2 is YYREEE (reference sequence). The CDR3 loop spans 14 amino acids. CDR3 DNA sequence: TGTGCCAGCAGCCGAGGGGACAGAGGAACTGAAGCTTTCTTT. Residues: CASSRGDRGTEAFF.

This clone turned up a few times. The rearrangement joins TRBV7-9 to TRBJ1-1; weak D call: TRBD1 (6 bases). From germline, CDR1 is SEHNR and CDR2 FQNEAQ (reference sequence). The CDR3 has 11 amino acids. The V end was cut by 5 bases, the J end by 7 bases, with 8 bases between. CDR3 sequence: CASSGQFEAFF. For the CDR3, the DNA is TGTGCCAGCAGCGGACAGTTTGAAGCTTTCTTT.

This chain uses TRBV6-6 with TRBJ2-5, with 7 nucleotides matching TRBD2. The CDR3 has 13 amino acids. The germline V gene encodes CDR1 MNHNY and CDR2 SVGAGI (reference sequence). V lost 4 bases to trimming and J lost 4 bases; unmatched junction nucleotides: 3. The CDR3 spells CASSSAGVETQYF. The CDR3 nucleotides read TGTGCCAGCAGTTCCGCGGGAGTAGAGACCCAGTACTTC.

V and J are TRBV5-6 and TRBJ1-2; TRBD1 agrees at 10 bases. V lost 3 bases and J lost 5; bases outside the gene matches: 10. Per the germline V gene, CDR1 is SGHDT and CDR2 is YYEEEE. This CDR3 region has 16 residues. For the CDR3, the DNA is TGTGCCAGCAGCTCTTTGACGGGACAGGGGAGATATGGCTACACCTTC. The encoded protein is CASSSLTGQGRYGYTF.

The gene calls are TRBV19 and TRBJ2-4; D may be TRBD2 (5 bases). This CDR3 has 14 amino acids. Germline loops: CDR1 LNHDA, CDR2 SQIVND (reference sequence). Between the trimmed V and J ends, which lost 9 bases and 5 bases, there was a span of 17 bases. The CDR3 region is CASNGGLAQNIQYF. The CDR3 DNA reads TGTGCCAGCAACGGCGGGCTAGCTCAAAACATTCAGTACTTC.

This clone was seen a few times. DNA for the CDR3: TGTGCCAGCAGTTTGGTGGAGGACAGGCTTAAAGCTTTCTTT. Protein sequence: CASSLVEDRLKAFF. This chain connects TRBV28 to TRBJ1-1, with 7 bases fitting TRBD1. Unmatched junction bases numbered 10, after V lost 3 bases and J lost 9 bases. The germline gives CDR1 MDHEN, CDR2 SYDVKM. The length of the CDR3 is 14 residues.

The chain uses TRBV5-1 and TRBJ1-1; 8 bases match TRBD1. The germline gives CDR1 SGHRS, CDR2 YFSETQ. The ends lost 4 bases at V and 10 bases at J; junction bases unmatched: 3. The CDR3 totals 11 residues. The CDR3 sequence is CASSEDRAAFF. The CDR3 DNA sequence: TGCGCCAGCAGCGAGGACAGGGCAGCTTTCTTT. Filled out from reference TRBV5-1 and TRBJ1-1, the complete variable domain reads KAGVTQTPRYLIKTRGQQVTLSCSPISGHRSVSWYQQTPGQGLQFLFEYFSETQRNKGNFPGRFSGRQFSNSRSEMNVSTLELGDSALYLCASSEDRAAFFGQGTRLTVV.